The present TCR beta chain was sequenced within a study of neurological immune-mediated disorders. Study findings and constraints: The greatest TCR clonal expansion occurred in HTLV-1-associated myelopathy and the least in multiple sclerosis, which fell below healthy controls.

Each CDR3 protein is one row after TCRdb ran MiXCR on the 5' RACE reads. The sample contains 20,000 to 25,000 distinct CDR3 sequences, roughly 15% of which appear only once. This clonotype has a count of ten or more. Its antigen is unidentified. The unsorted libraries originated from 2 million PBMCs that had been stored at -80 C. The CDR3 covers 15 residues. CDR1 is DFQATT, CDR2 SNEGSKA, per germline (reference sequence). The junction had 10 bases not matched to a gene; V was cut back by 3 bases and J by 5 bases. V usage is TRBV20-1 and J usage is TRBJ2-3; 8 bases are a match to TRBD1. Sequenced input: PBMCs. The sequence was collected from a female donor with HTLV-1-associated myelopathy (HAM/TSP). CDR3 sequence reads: CSASYARGQGDTQYF. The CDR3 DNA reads TGCAGTGCTAGTTATGCCAGGGGGCAGGGAGATACGCAGTATTTT.